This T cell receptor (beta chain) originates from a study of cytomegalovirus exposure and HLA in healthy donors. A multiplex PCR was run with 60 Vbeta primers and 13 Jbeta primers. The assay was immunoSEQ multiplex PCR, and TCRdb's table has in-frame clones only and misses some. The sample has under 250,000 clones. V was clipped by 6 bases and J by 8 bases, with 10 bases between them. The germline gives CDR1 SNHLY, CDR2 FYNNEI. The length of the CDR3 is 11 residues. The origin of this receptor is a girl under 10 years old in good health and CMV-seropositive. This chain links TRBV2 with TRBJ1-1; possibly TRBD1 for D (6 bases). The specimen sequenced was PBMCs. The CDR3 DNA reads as TGTGCCAGCAGGGTCGACAGGGAAGCTTTCTTT. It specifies CASRVDREAFF.